What follows are 8 T cell receptor beta chains derived from one specimen sequenced in a study of T cell responses to AZD1222 COVID-19 vaccine (dated by TCRdb to about 2021). Library generation was performed with the immunoSEQ multiplex PCR assay. TCRdb stores this immuneACCESS table with in-frame sequences only. Part of the clones is absent; in the studies checked, under half of the shortfall reflects unresolved V genes, and no reason is known for the rest. The sample yields around 140,000 clones; 80% to 95% were counted once. 3% to 4% of the sample lies in the top ten. What this sample's time point label stands for: about 28 days (+/-7) after the second vaccine dose. Here the sequenced sample was peripheral blood, taken 28 days after the second AZD1222 dose. Source of these receptors: an adult who received the AZD1222 COVID-19 vaccine.

The chain couples TRBV6-4 to TRBJ2-1; 7 bases fit TRBD2. Germline CDR1 and CDR2: MRHNA and SNTAGT. Losses at the gene ends were 4 bases for V and 5 bases for J; bases not matched to a gene: 14. The CDR3 spans 17 residues. CDR3 coding DNA: TGTGCCAGCAGTGCAACTAGCGCCCAGAATTACAACAATGAGCAGTTCTTC. Translation gives CASSATSAQNYNNEQFF.

The CDR3 region has the DNA TGCGCCAGCAGCCAAGACAGGGGGCGCGTTCTTTTTGGGGCCAACGTCCTGACTTTC. The encoded protein is CASSQDRGRVLFGANVLTF. The chain uses TRBV4-1 and TRBJ2-6; 8 bases align to TRBD1. Germline trimming cut 0 bases from V and 3 bases from J; bases unmatched to any gene: 10. Germline CDR1 reads MGHRA; CDR2 reads YSYEKL. The CDR3 has 19 amino acids.

The CDR3 loop is CASSYGVRLGEQFF. For the CDR3, the DNA is TGTGCCAGCAGTTACGGGGTGCGACTAGGGGAGCAGTTCTTC. The V call is TRBV6-2 or TRBV6-3, the J call TRBJ2-1, with D perhaps matching TRBD2 (6 bases). V was trimmed by 2 bases and J by 10 bases, leaving 15 bases between them. The CDR3 sequence is 14 residues long. Germline CDR1 reads MNHEY; CDR2 reads SVGEGT.

This chain links TRBV27 with TRBJ2-7; 10 nucleotides line up with TRBD2. This CDR3 comprises 13 residues. V gave up 6 bases and J gave up 3 bases; unmatched junction bases: 2. The V gene's germline CDR1 is MNHEY and CDR2 SMNVEV (reference sequence). This CDR3 reads CASRGLADYEQYF. The DNA for the CDR3 is TGTGCCAGCAGAGGACTAGCGGACTACGAGCAGTACTTC.

V is TRBV11-3 and J is TRBJ2-1; TRBD2 agrees at 9 bases. Germline loops: CDR1 SGHNT, CDR2 YENEEA. The CDR3 loop spans 17 amino acids. Losses at the gene ends were 1 base for V and 0 bases for J; bases not matched to a gene: 4. CDR3 nucleotides: TGTGCCAGCAGCTTAGCCCTAGCGGGGAGCTCCTACAATGAGCAGTTCTTC. The encoded protein is CASSLALAGSSYNEQFF. The variable domain in full, completed from reference TRBV11-3 and TRBJ2-1, reads EAGVVQSPRYKIIEKKQPVAFWCNPISGHNTLYWYLQNLGQGPELLIRYENEEAVDDSQLPKDRFSAERLKGVDSTLKIQPAELGDSAVYLCASSLALAGSSYNEQFFGPGTRLTVL.

The chain couples TRBV20-1 to TRBJ1-1, with D tentatively TRBD1 (5 bases). Germline-derived CDR1 and CDR2 are DFQATT and SNEGSKA (reference sequence). The CDR3 extends over 10 amino acids. V dropped 5 bases and J dropped 11 bases, with 12 bases sitting between them. CDR3 sequence reads: CSASTVKAFF. The CDR3 nucleotides read TGCAGTGCTTCGACAGTTAAGGCTTTCTTT.

The genes are TRBV15 and TRBJ1-1; D perhaps matches TRBD1 (5 bases). The CDR3 contains 15 residues. V was clipped by 2 bases and J by 4 bases, with 14 bases between them. Germline values: CDR1 LNHNV, CDR2 YYDKDF (reference sequence). The CDR3 DNA sequence: TGTGCCACCAGCAGATCTACGGGGGTGGGCACTGAAGCTTTCTTT. This sequence encodes CATSRSTGVGTEAFF.

V is TRBV5-1 and J is TRBJ2-1, with D uncertain. The CDR3 has 12 amino acids. V lost 4 bases to trimming and J lost 10 bases, with 12 bases between them. Germline V CDR1 and CDR2: SGHRS, YFSETQ. CDR3 in DNA: TGCGCCAGCAGCCTGACACGTTGGGAGCAGTTCTTC. It encodes CASSLTRWEQFF.